A selection of T cell receptor beta chains follows, all from one sample in a study of CD8 T cells in Susac syndrome. TCRdb redid the calling of the immunoSEQ multiplex PCR reads with MiXCR, one entry per CDR3 protein. The sample lists 140,000 to 150,000 distinct CDR3 sequences; roughly 96% were seen once. Input material: CD4+ T cells from PBMCs. These receptors were obtained from a human donor with multiple sclerosis. CDR3s include the opening cysteine and the closing phenylalanine or tryptophan.

V	J	CDR3
TRBV29-1	TRBJ1-1	CSVGRGRSTEAFF
TRBV6-6	TRBJ2-6	CASSYGGGGANVLTF
TRBV5-4	TRBJ2-1	CASRRRGQGNEQFF
TRBV20-1	TRBJ2-2	CSARKLAGGPAGELFF
TRBV12-3/TRBV12-4	TRBJ2-4	CASSLESIMGGDIQYF
TRBV28	TRBJ2-7	CASSPDSYEQYF
TRBV12-3/TRBV12-4	TRBJ2-3	CASSSARTDTQYF
TRBV5-4	TRBJ2-5	CASSLAPGRETQYF
TRBV29-1	TRBJ2-5	CSVAGGGETQYF
TRBV30	TRBJ2-1	CAWSVPTSGGRRFTYNEQFF
TRBV6-2/TRBV6-3	TRBJ2-4	CASSYRGLVAKNIQYF
TRBV5-1	TRBJ2-7	CASSPGTANEQYF
TRBV6-5	TRBJ2-7	CASSYSKGQHYEQYF
TRBV20-1	TRBJ2-3	CSAPSGASTDTQYF
TRBV30	TRBJ1-1	CAWNWRENTEAFF
TRBV9	TRBJ2-3	CASSNGLGDTQYF
TRBV15	TRBJ2-5	CATSPGIETQYF
TRBV29-1	TRBJ1-1	CSVGGPAGSRGAFF
TRBV5-1	TRBJ2-3	CASRDRADTQYF
TRBV12-3/TRBV12-4	TRBJ2-5	CASTRAGQETQYF
TRBV9	TRBJ2-7	CASSPRDSGSYEQYF
TRBV19	TRBJ2-3	CASSIGRAEYTDTQYF
TRBV30	TRBJ1-2	CAWSPGRGYGYTF
TRBV28	TRBJ1-5	CASLTGVDQPQHF
TRBV7-2	TRBJ1-2	CASSIKIRDRGHGYTF
TRBV6-6	TRBJ2-4	CASRLTGGDIQYF
TRBV20-1	TRBJ1-5	CSATGSGGLRYQPQHF
TRBV24-1	TRBJ2-3	CATSVTGGTDTQYF
TRBV6-5	TRBJ1-2	CASRFKTGNYGGYTF
TRBV9	TRBJ1-6	CASSATGHSPLHF
TRBV6-5	TRBJ2-5	CASSSNPSGGAQTQYF
TRBV19	TRBJ2-2	CASRFRLGELFF
TRBV27	TRBJ2-3	CASSSKGQGTDTQYF
TRBV10-3	TRBJ1-1	CAINPGQANTEAFF
TRBV3-1	TRBJ1-2	CASRSGEYGYTF
TRBV29-1	TRBJ1-5	CSIQGQANQPQHF
TRBV14	TRBJ1-2	CASSRRDREGYTF
TRBV29-1	TRBJ2-5	CSVEQVGETQYF
TRBV7-2	TRBJ2-1	CASSSPGLAGFNEQFF
TRBV27	TRBJ2-3	CASAAVGSTQYF
TRBV4-2	TRBJ2-3	CASRHSLGRASTDTQYF
TRBV28	TRBJ2-2	CASTATSGGYTGELFF
TRBV2	TRBJ1-2	CASRGRLNNYGYTF
TRBV3-1	TRBJ1-2	CASSRGQGNYGYTF
TRBV9	TRBJ2-5	CASSLGTGQETQYF
TRBV24-1	TRBJ2-4	CATSSGTGVVQYF